A single sample gave rise to the 17 T cell receptor beta chains below, sequenced in a study of shared clonotypes between healthy human individuals. This table comes from immunoSEQ multiplex PCR, and its TCRdb copy is limited to in-frame clones, with some not included. This table has 2 million to 3 million clones, roughly 93% appearing once. Sequenced: naive CD4+ T cells from PBMCs. Subset denoted: CD45RA+ positively selected. The receptors shown here come from a man aged 18 to 29 in good health. Some clones in this sample may be carry-over from other donors' samples.

This chain uses TRBV6-1 with TRBJ2-7, with 8 bases fitting TRBD2. Unmatched junction bases numbered 11, after V lost 7 bases and J lost 3 bases. The CDR3 sequence is 15 residues long. Germline V gene sequence: CDR1 MNHNS, CDR2 SASEGT. The CDR3 DNA reads TGTGCCAGCACCCATCGGGAGGGACTTGACTACGAGCAGTACTTC. Translated, it gives CASTHREGLDYEQYF.

With regard to this clone: Within the sample, other DNA sequences also encode this same CDR3. This chain connects TRBV7-2 to TRBJ2-3; no clear D. V lost 0 bases to trimming and J lost 3 bases, with 7 bases between them. Germline-derived CDR1 and CDR2 are SGHTA and FQGNSA. The CDR3 is made up of 14 amino acids. The DNA of the CDR3 is TGTGCCAGCAGCTTAGCTCGAGGAACAGATACGCAGTATTTT. This codes for CASSLARGTDTQYF.

This clone was seen just once. V gene TRBV6-5 combines with J gene TRBJ2-1; 12 bases match TRBD2. The CDR3 consists of 12 residues. Germline V CDR1 and CDR2: MNHEY, SVGAGI. The junction had 4 bases not matched to a gene; V was cut back by 5 bases and J by 14 bases. The CDR3 coding sequence is TGTGCCAGCAGTCGGACTAGCGGGAAGGAGTTCTTC. This translates into CASSRTSGKEFF.

The chain recombines TRBV6-5 with TRBJ1-2; 9 nucleotides match TRBD1. The ends lost 2 bases at V and 4 bases at J; junction bases unmatched: 2. The germline CDR1 and CDR2 sequences are MNHEY and SVGAGI. The CDR3 contains 14 residues. CDR3 residues: CASSYGDRVYGYTF. The DNA for the CDR3 is TGTGCCAGCAGTTACGGGGACAGGGTCTATGGCTACACCTTC.

The chain recombines TRBV5-4 with TRBJ2-3; possible D gene TRBD1, 6 bases. In germline, CDR1 is SGHNT, CDR2 YYREEE (reference sequence). V lost 4 bases, J lost 1 base, and 7 bases lay in between. This CDR3 has 13 residues. The CDR3 loop reads CASSHRGTDTQYF. The DNA of the CDR3 is TGTGCCAGCAGCCACAGGGGCACAGATACGCAGTATTTT.

V gene TRBV7-8 combines with J gene TRBJ2-7; D perhaps matches TRBD2 (5 bases). Trimming stripped 5 bases from V and 0 bases from J, with 14 bases between. Per the germline V gene, CDR1 is SGHVS and CDR2 is FQNEAQ. This CDR3 is built from 15 residues. The chain's CDR3 is CASSLRGPSSYEQYF. In DNA, the CDR3 is TGTGCCAGCAGCCTCCGGGGTCCAAGCTCCTACGAGCAGTACTTC.

The chain joins TRBV2 to TRBJ2-4; TRBD2 matches at 11 bases. The CDR3 is made up of 15 amino acids. J was trimmed by 6 bases and V by 5 bases; bases with no gene match: 6. Germline assignment: CDR1 SNHLY and CDR2 FYNNEI. The CDR3 coding sequence is TGTGCCAGCAGTTTAGCGGGAGGGCCGACAAACATTCAGTACTTC. Translation gives CASSLAGGPTNIQYF.

The gene calls are TRBV7-7 and TRBJ2-5; D is tentatively TRBD1 or TRBD2 (5 bases each). Germline CDR1 reads SSHAT; CDR2 reads FNYEAQ (reference sequence). V lost 1 base to trimming and J lost 5 bases, with 14 bases between them. The CDR3 extends over 15 amino acids. CDR3 loop: CASSLGGSAGETQYF. CDR3 DNA sequence: TGTGCCAGCAGCTTAGGAGGGTCGGCAGGGGAGACCCAGTACTTC.

Concerning this clone itself: Other DNA sequences from this sample encode an identical CDR3 as well. This chain joins TRBV6-6 and TRBJ2-3, with TRBD2 matching 8 bases. V shed 8 bases and J 1 base; nucleotides not matched to a gene: 5. Looked up from germline, CDR1 is MNHNY and CDR2 is SVGAGI (reference sequence). The length of the CDR3 is 14 residues. CDR3 sequence (DNA): TGTGCCAGCTCCCCGGGAGGGCGCACAGATACGCAGTATTTT. This codes for CASSPGGRTDTQYF.

CDR3 loop: CASSLEGTSYEQYF. In nucleotides, the CDR3 is TGCGCCAGCAGCTTGGAGGGCACGTCCTACGAGCAGTACTTC. J is TRBJ2-7 and V is TRBV5-1; D call uncertain. The V gene lost 0 bases and the J gene lost 1 base, with 8 bases spanning the gap. The length of the CDR3 is 14 residues. Germline V gives CDR1 SGHRS, CDR2 YFSETQ.

This clone has a handful of counts. The sample has other DNA sequences that encode this CDR3 too. The rearrangement joins TRBV28 to TRBJ1-2; 7 positions match TRBD1. V was pared by 5 bases and J by 2 bases, with 2 bases of the junction left unmatched. Germline CDR1 MDHEN, CDR2 SYDVKM. CDR3 length: 13 residues. The CDR3 loop reads CASSPTGNYGYTF. CDR3 bases: TGTGCCAGCAGTCCGACAGGGAACTATGGCTACACCTTC.

The V call is TRBV11-3, the J call TRBJ2-5; the D gene is possibly TRBD2 (5 bases). The end of the DNA is better explained by TRBJ2-7, so the J call may be wrong. The length of the CDR3 is 13 residues. Germline lookup yields CDR1 SGHNT and CDR2 YENEEA. In DNA form, the CDR3 reads TGTGCCAGCAGCCCTTCGGGAACAAACGAGCAGTACTTC. It codes for CASSPSGTNEQYF.

V is TRBV27 and J is TRBJ2-3; 8 bases are a match to TRBD1. V shed 2 bases, J shed 5 bases, and the junction held 6 bases outside the gene matches. Germline CDR1 reads MNHEY; CDR2 reads SMNVEV (reference sequence). This CDR3 contains 15 residues. CDR3 protein: CASSLRSGGEDTQYF. CDR3 nucleotide sequence: TGTGCCAGCAGTTTAAGGTCAGGGGGCGAAGATACGCAGTATTTT.

This clone was seen more than once but under ten times. V usage is TRBV7-9 and J usage is TRBJ1-5, with TRBD1 identical over 9 bases. Trimming took 5 bases from V and 7 from J; bases not matched to a gene: 6. There are 14 residues in the CDR3. Germline V lookup: CDR1 SEHNR, CDR2 FQNEAQ (reference sequence). This CDR3 is CASSAGQGGQPQHF. In DNA, the CDR3 is TGTGCCAGCAGCGCGGGACAGGGAGGCCAGCCCCAGCATTTT. Full variable domain (outside the CDR3, taken from reference TRBV7-9 and TRBJ1-5): DTGVSQNPRHKITKRGQNVTFRCDPISEHNRLYWYRQTLGQGPEFLTYFQNEAQLEKSRLLSDRFSAERPKGSFSTLEIQRTEQGDSAMYLCASSAGQGGQPQHFGDGTRLSIL.

J is TRBJ2-1 and V is TRBV11-3, with 9 bases fitting TRBD2. Trimming at V came to 3 bases and at J to 4 bases, leaving 4 bases not matched to a gene. The CDR3 sequence is 15 residues long. Germline values: CDR1 SGHNT, CDR2 YENEEA. CDR3 residues: CASSFRTSEYNEQFF. CDR3 bases: TGTGCCAGCAGCTTCCGGACTAGCGAGTACAATGAGCAGTTCTTC.

The chain recombines TRBV6-1 with TRBJ2-3; perhaps TRBD1 as D (6 bases). V lost 4 bases and J lost 2, with 13 bases in between. Germline lookup yields CDR1 MNHNS and CDR2 SASEGT. The CDR3 contains 15 residues. The CDR3 is CASSGTQGSTDTQYF. CDR3 bases: TGTGCCAGCAGTGGCACACAGGGTTCCACAGATACGCAGTATTTT.

A single count supports this clone. The chain is built from TRBV6-1 and TRBJ1-1; 8 positions agree with TRBD1. The CDR3 consists of 14 residues. CDR1 is MNHNS, CDR2 SASEGT, per germline. V dropped 6 bases and J dropped 2; count of bases not matched to a gene: 5. CDR3 region: CASRRTGSNTEAFF. CDR3 nucleotide sequence: TGTGCCAGCAGGAGGACAGGGAGTAACACTGAAGCTTTCTTT.